A single sample is the source of the 8 T cell receptor beta chains below, sequenced in a study of blood T cells in healthy people across ages. The use of a sample-barcoded 5' primer and a J-beta primer mix characterized a second PCR of about 7 to 12 cycles. One entry per CDR3 protein, called by TCRdb with MiXCR from the 5' RACE reads. Of roughly 720,000 distinct CDR3 sequences listed, about 53% were seen once; the top ten hold about 38%. The sequenced sample was blood. The receptors stem from a man at least 80 years old in good health.

The sample holds a few counts of this clonotype. The V gene is TRBV7-9, the J gene TRBJ2-5; 8 nucleotides align to TRBD1. This CDR3 is built from 16 residues. The V and J ends lost 4 bases and 6 bases, in that order; junction bases with no gene match: 13. CDR1 and CDR2 (germline): SEHNR, FQNEAQ (reference sequence). The CDR3 reads CASSYPTGQEWKTQYF. CDR3 bases: TGTGCCAGCAGCTACCCCACGGGACAGGAATGGAAGACCCAGTACTTC.

The genes are TRBV27 and TRBJ2-7; the match to TRBD2 covers 10 bases. J gave up 2 bases and V 1 base, and 5 bases lay outside the gene matches. The CDR3 loop spans 16 amino acids. Germline CDR1 is MNHEY and CDR2 is SMNVEV (reference sequence). CDR3 loop: CASSLYLAGVPYEQYF. CDR3 in DNA: TGTGCCAGCAGTTTATACCTAGCGGGAGTTCCCTACGAGCAGTACTTC.

The chain has TRBV10-2 and TRBJ1-2; 11 bases align to TRBD1. Germline loops: CDR1 WSHSY, CDR2 SAAADI. V was clipped by 5 bases and J by 8 bases; unmatched bases: 7. This CDR3 is 14 amino acids long. Here the CDR3 DNA reads TGCGCCAGCAGTCGGACAGGGGGCTTGGAGGGCTACACCTTC. This sequence encodes CASSRTGGLEGYTF.

The chain combines TRBV29-1 with TRBJ2-5, with D perhaps TRBD1 (6 bases). The germline gives CDR1 SQVTM, CDR2 ANQGSEA. V lost 4 bases to trimming and J lost 5 bases, with 11 bases between them. There are 12 residues in the CDR3. DNA of the CDR3: TGCAGCGTTGGCTTGGGGGCGGAGACCCAGTACTTC. Protein sequence: CSVGLGAETQYF.

The chain joins TRBV10-3 to TRBJ1-1; D is unclear. The germline CDR1 and CDR2 sequences are ENHRY and SYGVKD. CDR3 length: 15 residues. V was cut by 0 bases and J by 1 base, with 9 bases left in between. The CDR3 loop is CAISESNAGNTEAFF. CDR3 DNA: TGTGCCATCAGTGAGTCTAATGCAGGGAACACTGAAGCTTTCTTT.

The J gene is TRBJ2-5, the V gene TRBV5-1; 9 nucleotides line up with TRBD2. Looked up from germline, CDR1 is SGHRS and CDR2 is YFSETQ. The trim removed 0 bases at V and 6 bases at J, leaving 6 bases unmatched. The CDR3 runs to 15 residues. CDR3 bases: TGCGCCAGCAGCTTGGGGGCGGGAGGGGAGAAGACCCAGTACTTC. The encoded protein is CASSLGAGGEKTQYF.

A few counts support this clonotype. The chain links TRBV9 to TRBJ2-1; the match to TRBD2 covers 9 bases. The J call may be incorrect, as the DNA end agrees better with TRBJ2-7. Germline lookup yields CDR1 SGDLS and CDR2 YYNGEE. This CDR3 has 16 residues. The CDR3: CASSGGRASSYNEQYF. For the CDR3, the DNA is TGTGCCAGCAGCGGCGGGAGGGCAAGCTCCTACAATGAGCAGTACTTC.

This chain connects TRBV2 to TRBJ1-2; 7 nucleotides line up with TRBD1. The germline V gene has CDR1 SNHLY and CDR2 FYNNEI. J lost 0 bases, V lost 9 bases, and 4 bases had no gene match. CDR3 length equals 13 residues. The CDR3 DNA sequence: TGTGCCAGACTGACAGGGCCTAACTATGGCTACACCTTC. Its protein product is CARLTGPNYGYTF.